This entry lists 20 T cell receptor beta chains sequenced from one sample in a study of blood T cell repertoires in COVID-19 (TCRdb year 2020). Libraries were made using the immunoSEQ multiplex PCR assay. The table was pulled from immuneACCESS by TCRdb, which kept in-frame rearrangements only. Such tables lose some clones; where checked, under half of the loss comes from unresolved V genes, and the rest has no known cause. A total of 250,000 or so clones appear in this sample, around nine tenths of them only once. Around 2.4% of the sample is taken by the ten largest. What was sequenced was PBMCs or T cells enriched from blood (not recorded which). All receptors derive from a woman in her late teens or twenties who had recovered from COVID-19.

This chain links TRBV7-2 with TRBJ1-5, with a tentative D call TRBD1 (5 bases). V gave up 0 bases and J gave up 9 bases, with 15 bases separating them. Germline-derived CDR1 and CDR2 are SGHTA and FQGNSA. The CDR3 has 15 amino acids. CDR3 loop: CASSLAYRGRGPQHF. The CDR3 nucleotides read TGTGCCAGCAGCTTAGCCTATCGCGGGAGGGGGCCCCAGCATTTT.

CDR3 in DNA: TGTGCCAGCAGCTTATTCGGTGGGCAGAGCAATCAGCCCCAGCATTTT. The encoded protein is CASSLFGGQSNQPQHF. The chain carries TRBV7-6 and TRBJ1-5, with D unresolved. V lost 2 bases, J lost 1 base, and 12 bases lay in between. CDR3 length equals 16 residues. Germline V gene data show CDR1 as SGHVS and CDR2 as FNYEAQ.

The chain links TRBV30 to TRBJ1-6, with D possibly matching TRBD1 (5 bases). The CDR3 has 16 amino acids. V shed 5 bases and J shed 8 bases, with 22 bases lying between them. Germline V lookup: CDR1 GTSNPN, CDR2 SVGIG (reference sequence). CDR3 residues: CAWGLYRDYGDSPLHF. CDR3 DNA sequence: TGTGCCTGGGGGCTGTACCGGGACTATGGGGATTCACCCCTCCACTTT.

This clone was counted between two and nine times. J is TRBJ2-7 and V is TRBV9; perhaps TRBD1 as D (5 bases). Per the germline V gene, CDR1 is SGDLS and CDR2 is YYNGEE. The V end was cut by 0 bases, the J end by 0 bases, with 10 bases between. This CDR3 region has 15 residues. The chain's CDR3 is CASSVGPDNSYEQYF. As DNA, the CDR3 is TGTGCCAGCAGCGTAGGCCCGGACAACTCCTACGAGCAGTACTTC.

V and J are TRBV9 and TRBJ2-2; D is possibly TRBD2 (5 bases). This CDR3 contains 19 residues. Trimming took 3 bases from V and 5 from J, leaving 26 bases between them. Germline lookup yields CDR1 SGDLS and CDR2 YYNGEE. The CDR3 DNA sequence: TGTGCCAGCAGCGCCTGGTTTATTCGGGCAAACTCGGGGACCGGGGAGCTGTTTTTT. Its translation: CASSAWFIRANSGTGELFF.

This clone appeared a single time. The rearrangement uses TRBV4-1 and TRBJ2-7, with no clear D. Germline V lookup: CDR1 MGHRA, CDR2 YSYEKL. The V gene lost 1 base and the J gene lost 2 bases, with 12 bases spanning the gap. This CDR3 has 15 amino acids. CDR3 sequence: CASSQGSHGTYEQYF. CDR3 sequence (DNA): TGCGCCAGCAGCCAAGGTAGTCACGGTACCTACGAGCAGTACTTC.

V is TRBV3-1 (or the pseudogene TRBV3-2) and J is TRBJ2-1; 12 bases are shared with TRBD2. The V gene's germline CDR1 is LGHDT and CDR2 YNNKEL (reference sequence). The length of the CDR3 is 18 residues. With V trimmed by 6 bases and J by 7 bases, 16 bases remained unmatched. CDR3: CASRYIGLAGGPENEQFF. DNA of the CDR3: TGTGCCAGCAGATACATCGGGCTAGCGGGGGGGCCAGAAAATGAGCAGTTCTTC.

This clone was recorded only once. The V call is TRBV15, the J call TRBJ2-3; D not resolved. V was trimmed by 1 base and J by 0 bases, leaving 11 bases between them. The CDR3 covers 16 residues. CDR1 and CDR2 (germline): LNHNV, YYDKDF (reference sequence). CDR3 sequence reads: CATSRGTASSTDTQYF. The CDR3 region has the DNA TGTGCCACCAGCAGAGGAACAGCCTCTAGCACAGATACGCAGTATTTT.

The rearrangement links TRBV24-1 to TRBJ2-1, with 10 nucleotides matching TRBD2. The CDR3 runs to 17 residues. Trimming removed 4 bases from V and 0 bases from J; junction bases left unmatched: 5. Germline CDR1 reads KGHDR; CDR2 reads SFDVKD. CDR3 coding DNA: TGTGCCACCAGTGACCCGGGACTAGCGTCCTCCTACAATGAGCAGTTCTTC. Translation gives CATSDPGLASSYNEQFF.

The chain couples TRBV4-1 to TRBJ2-7; 7 bases are shared with TRBD2. Germline V CDR1 and CDR2: MGHRA, YSYEKL. The CDR3 extends over 15 amino acids. After removal of 3 bases from V and 2 bases from J, the junction contained 7 bases not matched to a gene. CDR3 sequence: CASSQGTTLTYEQYF. CDR3 DNA sequence: TGCGCCAGCAGCCAGGGGACTACACTAACCTACGAGCAGTACTTC.

V usage is TRBV2 and J usage is TRBJ2-3; TRBD2 aligns across 12 bases. Trimming cost V 2 bases and J 2 bases; bases outside gene matches: 5. The V gene's germline CDR1 is SNHLY and CDR2 FYNNEI. The CDR3 sequence is 17 residues long. The CDR3, as DNA: TGTGCCAGCAGTGAACTCTGGACTAGCGGGACCACAGATACGCAGTATTTT. This gives the protein CASSELWTSGTTDTQYF.

This clone was picked up many times. The gene calls are TRBV19 and TRBJ2-2, with 13 bases aligning to TRBD2. V shed 4 bases and J 0 bases; nucleotides not matched to a gene: 8. The CDR3 covers 19 residues. Looked up from germline, CDR1 is LNHDA and CDR2 is SQIVND (reference sequence). CDR3 region: CASSTGLAGDLANTGELFF. The CDR3 region has the DNA TGTGCCAGTAGTACCGGACTAGCGGGAGACCTCGCGAACACCGGGGAGCTGTTTTTT.

CDR3 protein: CASSRSSGTGNYEQYF. The CDR3 DNA follows: TGTGCCAGCAGCCGATCATCCGGGACAGGGAACTACGAGCAGTACTTC. This chain connects TRBV3-1 (or the pseudogene TRBV3-2) to TRBJ2-7; TRBD1 matches at 9 bases. CDR3 size: 16 residues. V lost 4 bases to trimming and J lost 3 bases; unmatched junction nucleotides: 10. Looked up from germline, CDR1 is LGHDT and CDR2 is YNNKEL (reference sequence).

This clone has a handful of counts. This chain connects TRBV7-8 to TRBJ1-1; TRBD1 matches 9 bases. Germline V gene sequence: CDR1 SGHVS, CDR2 FQNEAQ. V was clipped by 8 bases and J by 5 bases; unmatched bases: 6. The CDR3 has 13 residues. CDR3 protein: CASGWTGVTEAFF. CDR3 bases: TGTGCCAGCGGATGGACAGGGGTGACTGAAGCTTTCTTT.

This clone was observed a few times. V gene TRBV4-1 combines with J gene TRBJ1-5; the D is unclear. The CDR3 contains 17 residues. Trimming shortened V by 0 bases and J by 3 bases, and 15 bases separated the two germline ends. Germline V lookup: CDR1 MGHRA, CDR2 YSYEKL. As DNA, the CDR3 is TGCGCCAGCAGCCAAGATGTGGAGGGCGTCGCCAATCAGCCCCAGCATTTT. Protein sequence: CASSQDVEGVANQPQHF.

The V call is TRBV11-2, the J call TRBJ2-1; 8 nucleotides align to TRBD2. The germline CDR1 and CDR2 sequences are SGHAT and FQNNGV. With 5 bases clipped from V and 9 bases from J, the junction kept 6 bases outside the gene matches. The CDR3 runs to 13 residues. The CDR3 loop reads CASSAAGAVEQFF. CDR3 sequence (DNA): TGTGCCAGCAGCGCAGCGGGAGCGGTTGAGCAGTTCTTC.

The chain couples TRBV6-1 to TRBJ2-1; no firm D call. The V end lost 5 bases, the J end lost 2 bases, and 4 bases lay between the germline ends. Germline V gene lookup returns CDR1 MNHNS and CDR2 SASEGT. This CDR3 has 12 amino acids. CDR3 in DNA: TGTGCCAGCAGTTATCCCTACAATGAGCAGTTCTTC. It yields the protein CASSYPYNEQFF.

The V call is TRBV10-3, the J call TRBJ2-7; TRBD2 aligns across 11 bases. The germline CDR1 and CDR2 sequences are ENHRY and SYGVKD. With V trimmed by 1 base and J by 1 base, 9 bases remained unmatched. The CDR3 spans 18 residues. Here the CDR3 DNA reads TGTGCCATCAGTGAGTTACTCGGGACTAGCGGAGTGTCCTACGAGCAGTACTTC. Translating gives CAISELLGTSGVSYEQYF.

This chain links TRBV2 with TRBJ1-3; the D gene is possibly TRBD1 (5 bases). Germline V lookup: CDR1 SNHLY, CDR2 FYNNEI. Trimming pared 4 bases from V and 0 bases from J, leaving 10 bases between. This CDR3 contains 15 residues. The CDR3 protein is CASSVREGSGNTIYF. CDR3 DNA: TGTGCCAGCAGTGTCAGGGAAGGCTCTGGAAACACCATATATTTT. The variable domain in full, with the rest retrieved from reference TRBV2 and TRBJ1-3, is EPEVTQTPSHQVTQMGQEVILRCVPISNHLYFYWYRQILGQKVEFLVSFYNNEISEKSEIFDDQFSVERPDGSNFTLKIRSTKLEDSAMYFCASSVREGSGNTIYFGEGSWLTVV.

The chain links TRBV28 to TRBJ1-1; TRBD1 matches at 7 bases. From germline, CDR1 is MDHEN and CDR2 SYDVKM. The trim removed 6 bases at V and 0 bases at J, leaving 7 bases unmatched. The length of the CDR3 is 15 residues. As DNA, the CDR3 is TGTGCCAGCAGCTTTGGGACAGACCTGAACACTGAAGCTTTCTTT. This translates into CASSFGTDLNTEAFF.